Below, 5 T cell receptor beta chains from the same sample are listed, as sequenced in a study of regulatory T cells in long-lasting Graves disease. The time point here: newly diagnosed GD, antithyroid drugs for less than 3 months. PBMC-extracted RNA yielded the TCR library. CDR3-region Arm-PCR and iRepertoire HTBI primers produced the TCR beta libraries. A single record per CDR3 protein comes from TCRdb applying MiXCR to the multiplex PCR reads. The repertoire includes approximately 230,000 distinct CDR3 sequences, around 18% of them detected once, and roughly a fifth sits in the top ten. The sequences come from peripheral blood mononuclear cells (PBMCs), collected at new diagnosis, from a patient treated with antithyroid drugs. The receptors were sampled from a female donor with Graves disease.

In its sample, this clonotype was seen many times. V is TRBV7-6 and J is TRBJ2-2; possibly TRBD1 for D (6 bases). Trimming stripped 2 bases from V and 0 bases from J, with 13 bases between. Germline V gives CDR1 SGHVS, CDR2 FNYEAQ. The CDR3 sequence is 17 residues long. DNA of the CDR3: TGTGCCAGCAGCTTATGGACTGGGACATCGAACACCGGGGAGCTGTTTTTT. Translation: CASSLWTGTSNTGELFF.

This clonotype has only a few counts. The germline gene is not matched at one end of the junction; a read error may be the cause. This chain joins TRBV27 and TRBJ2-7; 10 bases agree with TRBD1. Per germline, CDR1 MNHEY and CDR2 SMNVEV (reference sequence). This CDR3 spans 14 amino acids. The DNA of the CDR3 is TGTGCCAGCAAAAGACAGGGGGCCGGCTACGGGCAGTACTTC. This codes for CASKRQGAGYGQYF.

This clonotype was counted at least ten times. CDR3 residues: CSVTRQGQETQYF. As DNA, the CDR3 is TGCAGCGTGACCCGACAGGGGCAAGAGACCCAGTACTTC. The rearrangement links TRBV29-1 to TRBJ2-5; 8 bases fit TRBD1. Germline V gene lookup returns CDR1 SQVTM and CDR2 ANQGSEA. CDR3 length: 13 residues. Trimming cost V 6 bases and J 2 bases; bases outside gene matches: 5.

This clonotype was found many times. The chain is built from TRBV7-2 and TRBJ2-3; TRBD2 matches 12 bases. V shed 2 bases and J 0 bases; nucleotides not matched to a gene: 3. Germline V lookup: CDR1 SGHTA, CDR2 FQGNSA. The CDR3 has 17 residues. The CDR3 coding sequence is TGTGCCAGCAGCTTACTAGCGGGAGGGGCTAGCACAGATACGCAGTATTTT. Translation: CASSLLAGGASTDTQYF.

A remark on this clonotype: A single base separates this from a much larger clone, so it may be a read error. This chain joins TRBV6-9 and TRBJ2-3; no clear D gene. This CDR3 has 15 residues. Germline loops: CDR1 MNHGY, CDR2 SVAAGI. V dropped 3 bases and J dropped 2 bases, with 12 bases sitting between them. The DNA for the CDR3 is TGTGCCAGCAGTTACCCTGTGAGTCCCACAGATACGCAGTATTTT. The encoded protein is CASSYPVSPTDTQYF.